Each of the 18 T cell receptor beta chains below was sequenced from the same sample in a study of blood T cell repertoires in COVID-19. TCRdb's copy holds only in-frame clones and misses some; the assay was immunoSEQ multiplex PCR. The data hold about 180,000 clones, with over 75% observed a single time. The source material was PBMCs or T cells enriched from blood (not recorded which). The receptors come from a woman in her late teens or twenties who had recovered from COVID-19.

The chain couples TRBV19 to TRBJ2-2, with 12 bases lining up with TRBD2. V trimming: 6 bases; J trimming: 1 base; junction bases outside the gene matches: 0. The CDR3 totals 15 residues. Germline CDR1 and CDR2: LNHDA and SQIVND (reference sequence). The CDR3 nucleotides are TGTGCCAGTAGGGGACTAGCGGGGAACACCGGGGAGCTGTTTTTT. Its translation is CASRGLAGNTGELFF.

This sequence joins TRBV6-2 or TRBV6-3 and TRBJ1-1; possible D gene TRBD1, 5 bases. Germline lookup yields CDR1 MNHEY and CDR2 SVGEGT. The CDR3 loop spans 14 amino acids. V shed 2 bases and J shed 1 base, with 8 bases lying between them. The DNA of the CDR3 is TGTGCCAGCAGTTACGGAACAGGGAACACTGAAGCTTTCTTT. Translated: CASSYGTGNTEAFF.

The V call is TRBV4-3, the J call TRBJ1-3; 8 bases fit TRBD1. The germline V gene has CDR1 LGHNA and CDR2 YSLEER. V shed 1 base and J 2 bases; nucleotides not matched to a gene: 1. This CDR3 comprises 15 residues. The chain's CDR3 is CASSQVQGAGNTIYF. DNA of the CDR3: TGCGCCAGCAGCCAAGTACAGGGGGCTGGAAACACCATATATTTT.

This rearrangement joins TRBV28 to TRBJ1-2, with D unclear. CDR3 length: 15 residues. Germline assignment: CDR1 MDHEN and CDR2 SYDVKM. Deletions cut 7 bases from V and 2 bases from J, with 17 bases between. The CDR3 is CASTSTDGVNYGYTF. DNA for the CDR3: TGTGCCAGCACCTCAACCGACGGGGTCAACTATGGCTACACCTTC.

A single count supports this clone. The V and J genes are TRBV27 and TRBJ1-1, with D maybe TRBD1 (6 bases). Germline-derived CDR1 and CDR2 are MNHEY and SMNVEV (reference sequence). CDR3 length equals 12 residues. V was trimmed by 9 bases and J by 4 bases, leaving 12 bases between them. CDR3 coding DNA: TGTGCCAGTCAGGGGCCGGGCACTGAAGCTTTCTTT. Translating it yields CASQGPGTEAFF.

CDR3 sequence reads: CASTVAGENEQFF. The CDR3 coding sequence is TGTGCCAGCACGGTGGCCGGGGAGAATGAGCAGTTCTTC. This chain joins TRBV6-5 and TRBJ2-1; D might be TRBD2 (5 bases). The CDR3 length is 13 residues. Trimming left V 7 bases short and J 7 bases short, with 14 bases between. The germline V gene encodes CDR1 MNHEY and CDR2 SVGAGI.

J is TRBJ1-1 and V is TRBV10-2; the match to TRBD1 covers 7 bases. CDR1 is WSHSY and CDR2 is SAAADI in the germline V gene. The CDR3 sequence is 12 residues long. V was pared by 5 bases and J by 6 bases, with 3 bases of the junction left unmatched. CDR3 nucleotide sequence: TGCGCCAGCAGTAACACAGGGGCTGAAGCTTTCTTT. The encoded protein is CASSNTGAEAFF.

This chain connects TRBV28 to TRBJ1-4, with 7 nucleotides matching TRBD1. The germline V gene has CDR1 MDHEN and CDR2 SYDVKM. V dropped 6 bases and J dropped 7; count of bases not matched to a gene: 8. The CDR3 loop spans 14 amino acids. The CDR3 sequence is CASRGDSGSEKLFF. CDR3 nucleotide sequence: TGTGCCAGCAGGGGGGACAGCGGGTCTGAAAAACTGTTTTTT.

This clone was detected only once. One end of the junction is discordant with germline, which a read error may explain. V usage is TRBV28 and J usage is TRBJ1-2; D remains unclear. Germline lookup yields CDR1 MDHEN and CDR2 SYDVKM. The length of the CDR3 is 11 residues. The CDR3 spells CASSSNSQRSF. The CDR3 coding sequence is TGTGCCAGCAGTTCAAATTCACAGAGAAGCTTC.

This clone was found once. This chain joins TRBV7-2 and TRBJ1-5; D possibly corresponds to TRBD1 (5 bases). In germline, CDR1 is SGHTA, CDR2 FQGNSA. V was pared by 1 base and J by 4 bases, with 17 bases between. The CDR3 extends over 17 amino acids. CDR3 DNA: TGTGCCAGCAGCTTAGGTACCAGGGCCCTATGGAATCAGCCCCAGCATTTT. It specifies CASSLGTRALWNQPQHF.

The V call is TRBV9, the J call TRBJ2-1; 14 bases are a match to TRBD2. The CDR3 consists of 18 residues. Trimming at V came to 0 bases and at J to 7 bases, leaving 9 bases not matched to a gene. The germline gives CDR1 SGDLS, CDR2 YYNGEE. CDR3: CASSVGGTSGSTRNEQFF. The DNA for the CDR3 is TGTGCCAGCAGCGTAGGAGGGACTAGCGGGAGCACCAGGAATGAGCAGTTCTTC.

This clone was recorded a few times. CDR3 in amino acids: CASAHEGGLSEKLFF. The CDR3 nucleotides are TGTGCTAGTGCCCACGAGGGGGGGCTAAGTGAAAAACTGTTTTTT. The chain employs TRBV12-5 and TRBJ1-4; the D gene is possibly TRBD1 (6 bases). Germline CDR1 is LGHNT and CDR2 is FRNRAP. V was shortened by 7 bases and J by 7 bases, with 19 bases between the two germline ends. The CDR3 is 15 amino acids. Full variable domain (remainder filled in from reference TRBV12-5 and TRBJ1-4): DARVTQTPRHKVTEMGQEVTMRCQPILGHNTVFWYRQTMMQGLELLAYFRNRAPLDDSGMPKDRFSAEMPDATLATLKIQPSEPRDSAVYFCASAHEGGLSEKLFFGSGTQLSVL.

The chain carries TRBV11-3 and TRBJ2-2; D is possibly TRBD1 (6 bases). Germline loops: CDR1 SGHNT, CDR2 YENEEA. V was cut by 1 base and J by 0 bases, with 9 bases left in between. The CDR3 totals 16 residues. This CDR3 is CASSLVGQTNTGELFF. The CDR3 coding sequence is TGTGCCAGCAGCTTAGTAGGACAGACGAACACCGGGGAGCTGTTTTTT.

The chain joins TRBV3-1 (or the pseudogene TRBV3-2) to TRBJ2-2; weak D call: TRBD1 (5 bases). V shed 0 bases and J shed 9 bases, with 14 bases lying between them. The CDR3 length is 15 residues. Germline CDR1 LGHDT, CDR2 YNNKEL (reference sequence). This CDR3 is CASSQEGVPGRELFF. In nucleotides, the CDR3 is TGTGCCAGCAGCCAAGAAGGGGTTCCTGGCCGGGAGCTGTTTTTT.

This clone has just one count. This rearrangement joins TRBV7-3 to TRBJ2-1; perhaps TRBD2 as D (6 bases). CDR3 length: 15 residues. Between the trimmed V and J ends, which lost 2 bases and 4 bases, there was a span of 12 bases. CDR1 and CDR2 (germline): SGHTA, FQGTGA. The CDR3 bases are TGTGCCAGCAGCTTAGGCCGTAGCGGATACAATGAGCAGTTCTTC. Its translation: CASSLGRSGYNEQFF.

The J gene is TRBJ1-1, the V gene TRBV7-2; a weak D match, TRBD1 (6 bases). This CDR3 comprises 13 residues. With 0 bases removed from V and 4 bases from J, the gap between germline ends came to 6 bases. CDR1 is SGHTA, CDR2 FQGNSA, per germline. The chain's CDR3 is CASSLAGATEAFF. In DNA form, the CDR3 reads TGTGCCAGCAGCTTAGCGGGGGCCACTGAAGCTTTCTTT.

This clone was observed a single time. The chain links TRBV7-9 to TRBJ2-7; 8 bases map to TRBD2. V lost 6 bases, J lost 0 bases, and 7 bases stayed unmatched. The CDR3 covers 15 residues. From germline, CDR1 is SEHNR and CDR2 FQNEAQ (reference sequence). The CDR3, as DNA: TGTGCCAGCAGAACTAGCGGAACGAGCTCCTACGAGCAGTACTTC. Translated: CASRTSGTSSYEQYF.

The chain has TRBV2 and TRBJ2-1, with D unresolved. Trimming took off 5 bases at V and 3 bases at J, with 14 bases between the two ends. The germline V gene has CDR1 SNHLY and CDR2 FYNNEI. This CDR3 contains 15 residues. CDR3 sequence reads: CASSPLERGYNEQFF. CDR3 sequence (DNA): TGTGCCAGCAGTCCCCTAGAACGCGGCTACAATGAGCAGTTCTTC.